This T cell receptor (beta chain) was documented in a study of shared clonotypes between healthy human individuals. CDR3 size: 17 residues. The ends lost 5 bases at V and 4 bases at J; junction bases unmatched: 11. Germline loops: CDR1 SGHVS, CDR2 FQNEAQ. All donors were healthy HIV-negative adults lacking recent acute infections or vaccinations. All the donors were Caucasian adults who lived in Nashville, Tennessee. Each unsorted sample relied on about 90 million PBMCs as its source of genomic DNA. Profiled with immunoSEQ multiplex PCR; TCRdb holds only in-frame clones, not every one. The repertoire consists of about 490,000 clones, with 79% occurring once and the leading ten covering about an eighth.

The clonotype originates from a woman aged 40 to 55 in good health. Some clones in this sample may be carry-over from other donors' samples. The V and J genes are TRBV7-8 and TRBJ1-5; 10 nucleotides align to TRBD1. Sequencing was carried out using PBMCs. CDR3 region: CASSHRVGQGRNQPQHF. The CDR3 bases are TGTGCCAGCAGCCATAGGGTGGGACAGGGGAGAAATCAGCCCCAGCATTTT.